This T cell receptor (beta chain) originates from a study of PD-1 blockade in mismatch repair-deficient tumors. Whole-study findings and limits: Tumor-resident clones, often absent from pretreatment blood, expanded after pembrolizumab and then contracted.

J was trimmed by 4 bases and V by 4 bases; bases with no gene match: 6. Germline CDR1 reads SGHRS; CDR2 reads YFSETQ. This CDR3 spans 15 amino acids. TCRdb keeps only in-frame clones here, not all; method: immunoSEQ multiplex PCR. There are around 48,000 clones in the sample; around 82% occur only once, and 3% to 3.5% lies in the top ten. Every patient had mismatch repair deficiency by PCR or immunohistochemistry. A few pembrolizumab responders had their TCRs sequenced. On this clone: The antigen is not known.

The rearrangement links TRBV5-1 to TRBJ2-2; 8 bases are a match to TRBD1. The specimen comprised peripheral blood, sampled 4 weeks after starting pembrolizumab. The sequence derives from an adult with mismatch repair-deficient cancer. In DNA form, the CDR3 reads TGCGCCAGCAGCCCGACAGGGGAGGTCACCGGGGAGCTGTTTTTT. This codes for CASSPTGEVTGELFF.